These T cell receptor beta chains were read from a single sample in a study of metastatic and nonmetastatic thyroid tumors. TCRdb reprocessed the PCR reads using MiXCR. The sample consists of about 69,000 clones, 12% to 15% of them appearing once. Source material: blood. These receptors originate from a male donor with papillary thyroid cancer or a benign thyroid nodule (not recorded which). Some clones in this sample may be carry-over from other donors' samples. CDR3s include the opening cysteine and the closing phenylalanine or tryptophan. A D gene is named only where the DNA matches it firmly. The size field is filled for only some rows; it gives once, few, many or a size class.

d_gene	v_gene	abundance	j_gene	CDR3aa	CDR3nt
TRBD1	TRBV12-3/TRBV12-4	medium-sized	TRBJ2-1	CAITRQGHNEQFF	TGTGCCATCACCCGACAGGGACACAATGAGCAGTTCTTC
-	TRBV3-1	many	TRBJ2-7	CASSMGGRTYEQYF	TGTGCCAGCTCAATGGGCGGACGCACCTACGAGCAGTACTTC
-	TRBV30	many	TRBJ1-6	CACMDSYNSPLHF	TGTGCCTGCATGGACTCCTATAATTCACCCCTCCACTTT
-	TRBV10-2	-	TRBJ1-1	CASSAPTENTEASF	TGCGCCAGCAGTGCCCCGACAGAAAACACTGAAGCTTCCTTT
-	TRBV7-9	many	TRBJ1-3	CASSLEGTLNTIYF	TGTGCCAGCAGCTTAGAGGGCACTCTGAACACCATATATTTT
-	TRBV30	-	TRBJ2-7	CAWSDQAYEQYF	TGTGCCTGGAGTGATCAGGCCTACGAGCAGTACTTC
-	TRBV19	-	TRBJ2-2	CASSIDLRTAASRARELFF	TGTGCCAGTAGTATAGATCTGAGGACAGCAGCATCACGGGCCCGGGAGCTGTTTTTT
-	TRBV3-1	many	TRBJ2-5	CASSPTSLGETQYF	TGTGCCAGCAGCCCTACTAGCTTGGGGGAGACCCAGTACTTC
-	TRBV6-1	many	TRBJ2-1	CASSGNEQFF	TGTGCCAGCAGTGGCAATGAGCAGTTCTTC
TRBD1	TRBV12-3/TRBV12-4	many	TRBJ1-2	CASSLKTGDKDGYGYTF	TGTGCCAGCAGTTTAAAGACAGGGGATAAAGATGGCTATGGCTACACCTTC
TRBD2	TRBV11-1	many	TRBJ2-1	CASSSRLAENYNEQFF	TGTGCCAGCAGCTCCCGACTAGCGGAAAACTACAATGAGCAGTTCTTC
TRBD1	TRBV27	many	TRBJ1-2	CASSLHRGNYGYTF	TGTGCCAGCAGTCTCCACAGGGGCAACTATGGCTACACCTTC
TRBD2	TRBV28	-	TRBJ2-5	CASNWPVREGVLWETQYF	TGTGCCAGCAATTGGCCCGTGCGGGAGGGAGTTTTATGGGAGACCCAGTACTTC
TRBD1	TRBV20-1	many	TRBJ1-1	CSARDLARGRGGSDTEAFF	TGCAGTGCTAGAGATCTCGCTCGAGGCAGGGGGGGATCGGACACTGAAGCTTTCTTT
-	TRBV5-6	many	TRBJ1-2	CASSLPGEDGYTF	TGTGCCAGCAGCTTACCGGGGGAGGATGGCTACACCTTC
TRBD1	TRBV19	many	TRBJ1-1	CASSPGDRSFF	TGTGCCAGTAGTCCGGGGGACAGATCCTTCTTT
TRBD1	TRBV4-2	many	TRBJ2-3	CASSVTGGYADTQYF	TGTGCCAGCAGCGTAACAGGGGGCTATGCAGATACGCAGTATTTT
-	TRBV20-1	many	TRBJ1-1	CSASWGDAEAFF	TGCAGTGCTAGTTGGGGGGACGCTGAAGCTTTCTTT
TRBD2	TRBV20-1	many	TRBJ2-7	CSARPKPKAGPTYEQYF	TGCAGTGCTAGACCTAAACCGAAAGCGGGACCTACCTACGAGCAGTACTTC
-	TRBV7-2	-	TRBJ2-7	CASSPGKGPYEQYF	TGTGCCAGCAGCCCAGGAAAGGGGCCCTACGAGCAGTACTTC
TRBD1	TRBV18	-	TRBJ2-7	CASSPPTGVEQYF	TGTGCCAGCTCACCTCCAACAGGGGTTGAGCAGTACTTC
-	TRBV29-1	many	TRBJ2-1	CSAPRDNGNEQFF	TGCAGCGCCCCAAGGGACAACGGGAATGAGCAGTTCTTC
-	TRBV6-2/TRBV6-3	few	TRBJ1-2	CASIYGGDYVYTF	TGTGCCAGCATTTATGGGGGGGACTATGTCTACACCTTC
-	TRBV6-4	many	TRBJ2-1	CASSDSMVDEQFF	TGTGCCAGCAGTGACTCGATGGTGGATGAGCAGTTCTTC
TRBD1	TRBV6-6	many	TRBJ2-1	CASSYNGDSYNEQFF	TGTGCCAGCAGTTACAATGGGGACAGCTACAATGAGCAGTTCTTC
TRBD2	TRBV13	-	TRBJ2-2	CAISGSGGASGELFF	TGTGCCATCAGCGGGAGCGGGGGGGCCTCCGGGGAGCTGTTTTTT
-	TRBV6-5	-	TRBJ2-1	CASSFNRDRLNEQFF	TGTGCCAGCAGTTTCAATCGGGATAGGTTAAATGAGCAGTTCTTC
-	TRBV6-1	-	TRBJ1-1	CAITPDRSNTEAFF	TGTGCCATCACCCCAGATAGGTCGAACACTGAAGCTTTCTTT
-	TRBV6-1	many	TRBJ2-7	CASKGVNPYEQYF	TGTGCCAGCAAGGGGGTAAATCCCTACGAGCAGTACTTC
TRBD1	TRBV6-5	-	TRBJ1-5	CASSYRDRTLSGNQPQHF	TGTGCCAGCAGTTACCGGGACAGGACCCTCAGCGGCAATCAGCCCCAGCATTTT
-	TRBV4-1	many	TRBJ1-2	CASSPQPPGKEYGYTF	TGCGCCAGCAGCCCGCAACCCCCGGGCAAGGAATATGGCTACACCTTC
TRBD1	TRBV6-4	many	TRBJ1-5	CASSDRGNQPQHF	TGTGCCAGCAGCGACAGGGGCAATCAACCCCAGCATTTT
-	TRBV5-1	many	TRBJ2-1	CASSWPTPNGYNEQFF	TGCGCCAGCAGCTGGCCTACCCCGAACGGCTACAATGAGCAGTTCTTC
TRBD2	TRBV19	many	TRBJ2-1	CASTPGLASYNEQFF	TGTGCCAGTACTCCGGGACTAGCGTCTTACAATGAGCAGTTCTTC
-	TRBV6-5	many	TRBJ2-5	CASSYYQGQETQYF	TGTGCCAGCAGTTACTACCAGGGCCAAGAGACCCAGTACTTC
TRBD1	TRBV6-6	few	TRBJ1-6	CASSYSTGGVNSHLHF	TGTGCCAGCAGTTACTCGACAGGGGGCGTAAATTCACACCTCCACTTT